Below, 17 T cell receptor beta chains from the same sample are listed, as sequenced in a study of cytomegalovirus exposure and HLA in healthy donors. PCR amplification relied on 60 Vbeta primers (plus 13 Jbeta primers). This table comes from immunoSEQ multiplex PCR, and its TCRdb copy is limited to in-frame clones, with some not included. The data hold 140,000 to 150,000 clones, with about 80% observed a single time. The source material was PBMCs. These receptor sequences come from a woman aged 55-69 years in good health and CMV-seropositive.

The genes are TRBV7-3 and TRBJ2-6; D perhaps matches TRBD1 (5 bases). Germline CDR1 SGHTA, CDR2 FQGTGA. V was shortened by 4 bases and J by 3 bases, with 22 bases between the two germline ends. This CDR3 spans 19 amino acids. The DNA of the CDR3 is TGTGCCAGCAGCTCTCTAACAGGTGGCGTTAGGGATGGGGCCAACGTCCTGACTTTC. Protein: CASSSLTGGVRDGANVLTF.

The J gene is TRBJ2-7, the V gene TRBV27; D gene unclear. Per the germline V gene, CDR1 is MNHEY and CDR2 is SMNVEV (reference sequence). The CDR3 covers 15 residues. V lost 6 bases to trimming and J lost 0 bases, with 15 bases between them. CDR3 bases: TGTGCCAGCAGCCCTCTCTTGATAGCCTCCTACGAGCAGTACTTC. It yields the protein CASSPLLIASYEQYF.

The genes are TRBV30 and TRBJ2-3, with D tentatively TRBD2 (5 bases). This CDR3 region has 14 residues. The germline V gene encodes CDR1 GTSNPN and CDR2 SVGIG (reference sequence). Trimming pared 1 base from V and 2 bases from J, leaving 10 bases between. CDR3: CAWSDRGVTDTQYF. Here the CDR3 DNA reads TGTGCCTGGAGTGATCGGGGAGTCACAGATACGCAGTATTTT.

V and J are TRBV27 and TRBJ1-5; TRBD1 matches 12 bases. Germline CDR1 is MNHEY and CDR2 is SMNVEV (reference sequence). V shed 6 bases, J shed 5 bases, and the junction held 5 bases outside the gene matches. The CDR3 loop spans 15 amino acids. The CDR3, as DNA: TGTGCCAGCAGGAGGGACAGGGGGCCGGATCAGCCCCAGCATTTT. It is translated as CASRRDRGPDQPQHF.

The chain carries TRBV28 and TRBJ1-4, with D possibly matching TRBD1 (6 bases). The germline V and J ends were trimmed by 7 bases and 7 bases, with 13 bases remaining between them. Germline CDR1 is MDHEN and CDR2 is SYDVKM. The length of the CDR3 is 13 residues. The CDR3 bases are TGTGCCAGCAAAAGGGGGGGATTTGAAAAACTGTTTTTT. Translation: CASKRGGFEKLFF. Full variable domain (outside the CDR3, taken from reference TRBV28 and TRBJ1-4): DVKVTQSSRYLVKRTGEKVFLECVQDMDHENMFWYRQDPGLGLRLIYFSYDVKMKEKGDIPEGYSVSREKKERFSLILESASTNQTSMYLCASKRGGFEKLFFGSGTQLSVL.

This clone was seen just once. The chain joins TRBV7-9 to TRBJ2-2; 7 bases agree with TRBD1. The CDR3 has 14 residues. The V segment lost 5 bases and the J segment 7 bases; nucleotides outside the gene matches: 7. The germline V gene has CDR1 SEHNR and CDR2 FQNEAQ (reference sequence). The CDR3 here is CASSRRTGGGELFF. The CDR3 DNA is TGTGCCAGCAGCCGTAGGACAGGCGGCGGGGAGCTGTTTTTT.

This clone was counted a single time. The CDR3 here is CASSQVTSSPEQYF. In DNA form, the CDR3 reads TGCGCCAGCAGCCAAGTAACTAGCAGCCCCGAGCAGTACTTC. The rearrangement links TRBV4-3 to TRBJ2-7, with D perhaps matching TRBD2 (6 bases). The CDR3 consists of 14 residues. Per the germline V gene, CDR1 is LGHNA and CDR2 is YSLEER. V lost 1 base and J 6 bases, leaving 13 bases between the germline ends.

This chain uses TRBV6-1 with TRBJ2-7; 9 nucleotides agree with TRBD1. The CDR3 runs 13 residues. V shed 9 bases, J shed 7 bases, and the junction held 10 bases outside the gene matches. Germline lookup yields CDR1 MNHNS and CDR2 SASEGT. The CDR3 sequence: CASRLQGAGEQYF. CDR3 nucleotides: TGTGCCAGTAGACTACAGGGGGCCGGAGAGCAGTACTTC.

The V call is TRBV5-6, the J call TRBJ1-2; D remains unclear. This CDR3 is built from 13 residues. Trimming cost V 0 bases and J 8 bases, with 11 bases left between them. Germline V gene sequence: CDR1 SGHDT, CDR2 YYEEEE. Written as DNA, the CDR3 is TGTGCCAGCAGCTTGGGAACCCGAGAGGGCTACACCTTC. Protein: CASSLGTREGYTF.

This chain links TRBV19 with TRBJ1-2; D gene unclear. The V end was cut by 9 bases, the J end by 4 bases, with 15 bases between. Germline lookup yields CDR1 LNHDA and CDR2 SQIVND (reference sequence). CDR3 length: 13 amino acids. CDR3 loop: CASLPSGSYGYTF. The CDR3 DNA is TGTGCCAGCTTACCCTCCGGGAGCTATGGCTACACCTTC.

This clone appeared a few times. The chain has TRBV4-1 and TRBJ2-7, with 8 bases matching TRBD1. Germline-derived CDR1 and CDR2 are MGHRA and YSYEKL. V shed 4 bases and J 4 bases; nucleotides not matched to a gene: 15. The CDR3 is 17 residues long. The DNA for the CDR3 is TGCGCCAGCAGCCCTCCTCTGGGGCAGGGGGCTTCGTACGAGCAGTACTTC. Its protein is CASSPPLGQGASYEQYF.

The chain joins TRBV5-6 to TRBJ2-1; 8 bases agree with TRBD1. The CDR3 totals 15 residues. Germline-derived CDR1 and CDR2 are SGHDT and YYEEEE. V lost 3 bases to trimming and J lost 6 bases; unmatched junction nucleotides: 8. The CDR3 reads CASSSLLTGVNEQFF. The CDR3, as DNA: TGTGCCAGCAGCTCCCTTTTGACAGGGGTCAATGAGCAGTTCTTC. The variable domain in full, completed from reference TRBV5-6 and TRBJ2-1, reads DAGVTQSPTHLIKTRGQQVTLRCSPKSGHDTVSWYQQALGQGPQFIFQYYEEEERQRGNFPDRFSGHQFPNYSSELNVNALLLGDSALYLCASSSLLTGVNEQFFGPGTRLTVL.

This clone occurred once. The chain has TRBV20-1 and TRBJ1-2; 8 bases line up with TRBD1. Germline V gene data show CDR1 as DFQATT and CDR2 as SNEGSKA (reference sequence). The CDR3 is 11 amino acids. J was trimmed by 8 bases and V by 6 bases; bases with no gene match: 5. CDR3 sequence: CSAVSGGGYTF. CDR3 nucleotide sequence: TGCAGTGCCGTCTCAGGGGGCGGCTACACCTTC.

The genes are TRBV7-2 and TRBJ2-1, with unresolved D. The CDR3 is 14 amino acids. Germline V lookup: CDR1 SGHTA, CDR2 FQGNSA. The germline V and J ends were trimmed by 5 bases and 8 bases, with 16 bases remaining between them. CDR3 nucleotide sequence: TGTGCCAGCAGCCGCTCGACACAAACCCATGAGCAGTTCTTC. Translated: CASSRSTQTHEQFF.

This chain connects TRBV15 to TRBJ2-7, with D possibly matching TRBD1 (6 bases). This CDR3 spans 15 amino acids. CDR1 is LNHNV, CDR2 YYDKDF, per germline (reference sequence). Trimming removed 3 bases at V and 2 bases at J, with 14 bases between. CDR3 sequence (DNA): TGTGCCACCAGCAGTCCAGGGACACCTACCTACGAGCAGTACTTC. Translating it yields CATSSPGTPTYEQYF. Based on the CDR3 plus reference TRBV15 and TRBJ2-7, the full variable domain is DAMVIQNPRYQVTQFGKPVTLSCSQTLNHNVMYWYQQKSSQAPKLLFHYYDKDFNNEADTPDNFQSRRPNTSFCFLDIRSPGLGDTAMYLCATSSPGTPTYEQYFGPGTRLTVT.

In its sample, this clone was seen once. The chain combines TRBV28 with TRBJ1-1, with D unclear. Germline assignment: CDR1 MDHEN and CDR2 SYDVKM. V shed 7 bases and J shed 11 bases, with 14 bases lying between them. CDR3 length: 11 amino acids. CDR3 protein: CASTSLGGAFF. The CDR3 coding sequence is TGTGCCAGCACCTCTCTCGGAGGCGCTTTCTTT.

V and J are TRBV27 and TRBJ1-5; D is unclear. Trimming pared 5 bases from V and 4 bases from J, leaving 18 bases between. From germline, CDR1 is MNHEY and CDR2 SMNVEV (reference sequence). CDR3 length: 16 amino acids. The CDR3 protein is CASSPYAPSGNQPQHF. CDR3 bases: TGTGCCAGCAGTCCCTATGCGCCTTCCGGGAATCAGCCCCAGCATTTT.